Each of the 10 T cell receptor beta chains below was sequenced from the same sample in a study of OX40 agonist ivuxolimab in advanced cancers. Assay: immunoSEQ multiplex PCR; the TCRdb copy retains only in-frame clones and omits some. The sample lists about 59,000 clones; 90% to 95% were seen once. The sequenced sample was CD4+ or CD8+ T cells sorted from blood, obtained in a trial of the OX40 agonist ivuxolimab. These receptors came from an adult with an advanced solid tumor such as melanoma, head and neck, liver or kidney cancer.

Written as DNA, the CDR3 is TGTGCCAGCAGGGGTACCTACGAGCAGTACTTC. It translates to CASRGTYEQYF. The chain links TRBV27 to TRBJ2-7; D gene ambiguous. CDR3 size: 11 residues. V shed 6 bases and J shed 2 bases, with 5 bases lying between them. Germline V gives CDR1 MNHEY, CDR2 SMNVEV (reference sequence).

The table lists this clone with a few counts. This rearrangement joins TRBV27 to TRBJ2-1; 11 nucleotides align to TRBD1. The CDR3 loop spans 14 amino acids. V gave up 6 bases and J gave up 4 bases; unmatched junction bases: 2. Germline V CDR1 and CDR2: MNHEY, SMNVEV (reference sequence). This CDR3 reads CASRDRGLYNEQFF. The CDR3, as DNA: TGTGCCAGCAGGGACAGGGGGCTGTACAATGAGCAGTTCTTC.

CDR3 protein: CASSQGMGHLYEQYF. CDR3 DNA: TGCGCCAGCAGCCAAGGGATGGGACATCTATACGAGCAGTACTTC. The chain joins TRBV4-3 to TRBJ2-7, with D possibly being TRBD1 (6 bases). The CDR3 runs to 15 residues. The V end lost 1 base, the J end lost 4 bases, and 14 bases lay between the germline ends. The germline V gene encodes CDR1 LGHNA and CDR2 YSLEER.

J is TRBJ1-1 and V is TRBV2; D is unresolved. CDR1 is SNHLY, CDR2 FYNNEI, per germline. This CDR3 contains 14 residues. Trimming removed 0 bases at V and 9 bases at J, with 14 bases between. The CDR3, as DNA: TGTGCCAGCAGTGAAGCCTCCCCCTTTAGGAAAGCTTTCTTT. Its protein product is CASSEASPFRKAFF.

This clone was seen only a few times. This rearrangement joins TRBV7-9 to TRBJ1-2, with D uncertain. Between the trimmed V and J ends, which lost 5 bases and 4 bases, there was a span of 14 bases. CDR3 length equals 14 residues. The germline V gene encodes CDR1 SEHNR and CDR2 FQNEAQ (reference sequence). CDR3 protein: CASSPGLGGYGYTF. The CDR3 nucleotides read TGTGCCAGCAGCCCCGGGTTAGGCGGCTATGGCTACACCTTC.

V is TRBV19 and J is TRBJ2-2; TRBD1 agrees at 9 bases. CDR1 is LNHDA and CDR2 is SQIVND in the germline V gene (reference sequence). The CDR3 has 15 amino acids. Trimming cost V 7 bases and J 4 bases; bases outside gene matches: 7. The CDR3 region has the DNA TGTGCCAGTACCCCGGACAGGGGTTTCACCGGGGAGCTGTTTTTT. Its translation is CASTPDRGFTGELFF.

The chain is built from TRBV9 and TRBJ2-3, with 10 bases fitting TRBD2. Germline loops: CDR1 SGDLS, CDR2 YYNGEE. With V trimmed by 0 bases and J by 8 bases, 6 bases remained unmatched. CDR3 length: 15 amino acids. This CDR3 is CASSVGTSGSGTQYF. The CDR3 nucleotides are TGTGCCAGCAGCGTAGGGACTAGCGGAAGTGGTACGCAGTATTTT.

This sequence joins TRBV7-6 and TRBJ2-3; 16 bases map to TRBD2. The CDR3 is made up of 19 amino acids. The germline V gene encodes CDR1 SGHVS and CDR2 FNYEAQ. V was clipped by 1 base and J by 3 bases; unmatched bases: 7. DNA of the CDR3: TGTGCCAGCAGCTTAGAAGGGACTAGCGGGAGGGCCGAGACAGATACGCAGTATTTT. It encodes CASSLEGTSGRAETDTQYF.

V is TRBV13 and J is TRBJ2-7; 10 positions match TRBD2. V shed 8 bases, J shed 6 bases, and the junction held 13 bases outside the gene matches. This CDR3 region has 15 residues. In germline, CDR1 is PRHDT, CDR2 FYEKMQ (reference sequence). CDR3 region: CASGEASGRLGEQYF. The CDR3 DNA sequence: TGTGCCAGCGGAGAGGCTAGCGGGAGATTGGGCGAGCAGTACTTC.

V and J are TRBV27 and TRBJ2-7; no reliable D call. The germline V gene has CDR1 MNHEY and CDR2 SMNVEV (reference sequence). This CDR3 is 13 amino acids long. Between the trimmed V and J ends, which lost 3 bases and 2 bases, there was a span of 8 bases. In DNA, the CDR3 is TGTGCCAGCAGTTTGGGTCGCACCTACGAGCAGTACTTC. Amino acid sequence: CASSLGRTYEQYF.